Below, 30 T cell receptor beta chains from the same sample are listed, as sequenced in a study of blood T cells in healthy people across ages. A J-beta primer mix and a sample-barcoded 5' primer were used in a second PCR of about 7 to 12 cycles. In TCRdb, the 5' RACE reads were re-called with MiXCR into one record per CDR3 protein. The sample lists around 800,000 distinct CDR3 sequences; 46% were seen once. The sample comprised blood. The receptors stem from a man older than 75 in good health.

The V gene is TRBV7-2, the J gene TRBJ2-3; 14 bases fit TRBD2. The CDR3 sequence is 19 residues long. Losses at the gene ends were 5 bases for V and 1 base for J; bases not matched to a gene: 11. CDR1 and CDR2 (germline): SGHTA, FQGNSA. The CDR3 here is CASSLPGLAGERGTDTQYF. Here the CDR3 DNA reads TGTGCCAGCAGCCTACCGGGACTAGCGGGAGAAAGGGGCACAGATACGCAGTATTTT. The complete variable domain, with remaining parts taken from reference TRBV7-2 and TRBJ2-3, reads GAGVSQSPSNKVTEKGKDVELRCDPISGHTALYWYRQSLGQGLEFLIYFQGNSAPDKSGLPSDRFSAERTGGSVSTLTIQRTQQEDSAVYLCASSLPGLAGERGTDTQYFGPGTRLTVL.

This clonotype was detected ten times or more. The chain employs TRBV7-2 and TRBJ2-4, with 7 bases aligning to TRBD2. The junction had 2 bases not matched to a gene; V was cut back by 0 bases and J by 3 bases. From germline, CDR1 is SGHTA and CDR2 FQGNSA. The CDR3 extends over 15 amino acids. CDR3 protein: CASSLASSGKNIQYF. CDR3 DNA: TGTGCCAGCAGCTTAGCTTCTAGCGGCAAAAACATTCAGTACTTC.

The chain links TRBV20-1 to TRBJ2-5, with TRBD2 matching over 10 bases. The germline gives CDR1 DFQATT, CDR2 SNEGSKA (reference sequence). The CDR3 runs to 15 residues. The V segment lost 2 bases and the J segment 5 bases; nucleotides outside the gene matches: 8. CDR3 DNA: TGCAGTGCTAGAAACCTAGCGGGGGCTCTGGAGACCCAGTACTTC. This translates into CSARNLAGALETQYF.

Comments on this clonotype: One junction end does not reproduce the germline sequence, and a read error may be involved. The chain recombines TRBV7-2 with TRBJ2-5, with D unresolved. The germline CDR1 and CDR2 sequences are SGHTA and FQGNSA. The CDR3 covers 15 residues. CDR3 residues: CASSPVPDPREAQYF. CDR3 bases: TGTGCCAGCAGCCCAGTTCCGGACCCGCGAGAGGCCCAGTACTTC.

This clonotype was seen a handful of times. The CDR3 region is CASSEGTGVYEQYF. CDR3 DNA sequence: TGTGCCAGCAGTGAGGGGACAGGGGTCTACGAGCAGTACTTC. V and J are TRBV25-1 and TRBJ2-7, with 10 bases aligning to TRBD1. In germline, CDR1 is MGHDK, CDR2 SYGVNS. This CDR3 comprises 14 residues. J was trimmed by 3 bases and V by 3 bases; bases with no gene match: 2.

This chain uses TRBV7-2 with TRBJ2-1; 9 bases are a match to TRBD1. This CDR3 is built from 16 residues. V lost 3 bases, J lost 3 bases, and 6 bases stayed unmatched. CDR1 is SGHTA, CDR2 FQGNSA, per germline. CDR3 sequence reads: CASSLVTGQGYNEQFF. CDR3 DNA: TGTGCCAGCAGCTTGGTTACGGGACAGGGCTACAATGAGCAGTTCTTC.

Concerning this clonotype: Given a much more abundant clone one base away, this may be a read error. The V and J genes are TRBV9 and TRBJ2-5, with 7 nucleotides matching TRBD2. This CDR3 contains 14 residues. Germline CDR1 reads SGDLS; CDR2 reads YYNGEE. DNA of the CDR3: TGTGCCAGCAGCCGGGGAGGGTACCAAGAGACCCGGTACTTC. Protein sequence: CASSRGGYQETRYF. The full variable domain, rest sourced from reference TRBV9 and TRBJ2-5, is DSGVTQTPKHLITATGQRVTLRCSPRSGDLSVYWYQQSLDQGLQFLIQYYNGEERAKGNILERFSAQQFPDLHSELNLSSLELGDSALYFCASSRGGYQETRYFGPGTRLLVL.

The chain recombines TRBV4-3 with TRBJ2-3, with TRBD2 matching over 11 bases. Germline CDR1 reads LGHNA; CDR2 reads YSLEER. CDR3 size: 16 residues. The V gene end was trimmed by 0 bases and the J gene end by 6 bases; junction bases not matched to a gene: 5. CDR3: CASSQDIAGGGDTQYF. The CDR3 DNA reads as TGCGCCAGCAGCCAAGATATAGCGGGAGGGGGGGATACGCAGTATTTT.

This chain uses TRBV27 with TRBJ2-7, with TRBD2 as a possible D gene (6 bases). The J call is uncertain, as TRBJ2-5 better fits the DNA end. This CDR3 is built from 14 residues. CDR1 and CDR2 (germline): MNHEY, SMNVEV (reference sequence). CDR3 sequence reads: CASSVELASETQYF. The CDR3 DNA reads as TGTGCCAGCAGTGTAGAACTAGCATCGGAGACCCAGTACTTC.

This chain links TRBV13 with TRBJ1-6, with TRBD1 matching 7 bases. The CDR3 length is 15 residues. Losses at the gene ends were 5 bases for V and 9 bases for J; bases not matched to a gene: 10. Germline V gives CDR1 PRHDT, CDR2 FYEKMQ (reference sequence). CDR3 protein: CASSLRQGEASPLHF. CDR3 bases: TGTGCCAGCAGCCTACGACAGGGAGAGGCTTCACCCCTCCACTTT.

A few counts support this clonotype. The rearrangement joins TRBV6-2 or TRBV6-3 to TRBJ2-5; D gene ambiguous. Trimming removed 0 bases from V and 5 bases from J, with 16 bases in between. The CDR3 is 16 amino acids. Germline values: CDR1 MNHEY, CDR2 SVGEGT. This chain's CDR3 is CASSYSSGQVRETQYF. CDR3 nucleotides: TGTGCCAGCAGTTACTCTTCTGGGCAGGTTCGGGAGACCCAGTACTTC.

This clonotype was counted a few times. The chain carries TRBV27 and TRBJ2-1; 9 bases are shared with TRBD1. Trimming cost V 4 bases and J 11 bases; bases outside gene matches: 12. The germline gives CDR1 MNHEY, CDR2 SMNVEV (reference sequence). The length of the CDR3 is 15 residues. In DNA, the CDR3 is TGTGCCAGCAGTTCCCAGCCGGGACAGGGCGATCAGCAGTTCTTC. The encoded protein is CASSSQPGQGDQQFF.

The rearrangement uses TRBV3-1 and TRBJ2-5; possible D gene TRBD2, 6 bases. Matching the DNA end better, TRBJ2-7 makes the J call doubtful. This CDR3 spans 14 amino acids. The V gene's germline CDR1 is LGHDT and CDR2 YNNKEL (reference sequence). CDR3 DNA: TGTGCCAGCAGCCACGGCGGGGACGTTTACGAGCAGTACTTC. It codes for CASSHGGDVYEQYF.

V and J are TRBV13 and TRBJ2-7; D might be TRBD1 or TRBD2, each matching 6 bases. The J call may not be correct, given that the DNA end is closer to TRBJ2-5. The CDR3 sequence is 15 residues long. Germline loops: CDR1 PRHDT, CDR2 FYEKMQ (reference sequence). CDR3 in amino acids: CASSPRAGGRETQYF. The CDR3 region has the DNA TGTGCCAGCAGCCCCAGGGCCGGGGGCCGCGAGACCCAGTACTTC.

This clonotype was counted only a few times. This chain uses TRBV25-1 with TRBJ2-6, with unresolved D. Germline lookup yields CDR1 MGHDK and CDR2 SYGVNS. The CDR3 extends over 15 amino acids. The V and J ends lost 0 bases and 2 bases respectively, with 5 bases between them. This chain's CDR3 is CASSEYDAGANVLTF. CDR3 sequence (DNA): TGTGCCAGCAGTGAATACGACGCTGGGGCCAACGTCCTGACTTTC. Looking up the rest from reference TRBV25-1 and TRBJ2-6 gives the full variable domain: EADIYQTPRYLVIGTGKKITLECSQTMGHDKMYWYQQDPGMELHLIHYSYGVNSTEKGDLSSESTVSRIRTEHFPLTLESARPSHTSQYLCASSEYDAGANVLTFGAGSRLTVL.

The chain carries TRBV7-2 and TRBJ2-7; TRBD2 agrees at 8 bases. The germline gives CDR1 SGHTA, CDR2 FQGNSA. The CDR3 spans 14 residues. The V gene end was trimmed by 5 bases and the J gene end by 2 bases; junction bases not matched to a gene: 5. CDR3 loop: CASSHSGAPYEQYF. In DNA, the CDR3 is TGTGCCAGCAGCCATAGCGGGGCTCCCTACGAGCAGTACTTC.

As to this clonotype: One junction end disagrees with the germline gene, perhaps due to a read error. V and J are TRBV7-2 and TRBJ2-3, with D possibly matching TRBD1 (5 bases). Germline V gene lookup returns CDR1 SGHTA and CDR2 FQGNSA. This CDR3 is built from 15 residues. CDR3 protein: CASSQQVGWGDTQYF. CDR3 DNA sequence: TGTGCTAGCAGCCAACAGGTGGGCTGGGGAGATACGCAGTATTTT.

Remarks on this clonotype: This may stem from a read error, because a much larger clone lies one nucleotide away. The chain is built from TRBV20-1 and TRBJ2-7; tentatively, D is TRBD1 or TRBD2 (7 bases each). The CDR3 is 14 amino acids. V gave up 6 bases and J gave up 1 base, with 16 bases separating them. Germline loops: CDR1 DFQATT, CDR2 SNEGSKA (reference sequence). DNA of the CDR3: TGCAGTGCCCCGCGGGGGACAGAATCCTACGAGCAGTACTTC. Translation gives CSAPRGTESYEQYF.

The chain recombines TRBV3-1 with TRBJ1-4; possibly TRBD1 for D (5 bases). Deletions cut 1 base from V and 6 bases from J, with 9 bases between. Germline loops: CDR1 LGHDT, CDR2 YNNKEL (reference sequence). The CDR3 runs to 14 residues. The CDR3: CASSQGRAYEKLFF. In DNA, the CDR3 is TGTGCCAGCAGCCAAGGCAGGGCCTATGAAAAACTGTTTTTT. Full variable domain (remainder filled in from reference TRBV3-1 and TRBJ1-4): DTAVSQTPKYLVTQMGNDKSIKCEQNLGHDTMYWYKQDSKKFLKIMFSYNNKELIINETVPNRFSPKSPDKAHLNLHINSLELGDSAVYFCASSQGRAYEKLFFGSGTQLSVL.

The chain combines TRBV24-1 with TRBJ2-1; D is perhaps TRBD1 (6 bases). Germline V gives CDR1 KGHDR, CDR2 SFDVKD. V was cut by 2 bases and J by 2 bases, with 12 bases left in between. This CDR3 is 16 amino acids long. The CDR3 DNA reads TGTGCCACCAGTGATTCCACAGGGCAAGCCTACAATGAGCAGTTCTTC. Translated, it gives CATSDSTGQAYNEQFF.

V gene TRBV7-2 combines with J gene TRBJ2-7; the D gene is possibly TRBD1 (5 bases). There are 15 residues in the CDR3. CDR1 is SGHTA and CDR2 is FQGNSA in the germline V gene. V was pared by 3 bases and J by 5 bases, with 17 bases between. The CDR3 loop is CASSLSRGQSHEQYF. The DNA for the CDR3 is TGTGCCAGCAGCTTGTCAAGGGGCCAGAGCCACGAGCAGTACTTC.

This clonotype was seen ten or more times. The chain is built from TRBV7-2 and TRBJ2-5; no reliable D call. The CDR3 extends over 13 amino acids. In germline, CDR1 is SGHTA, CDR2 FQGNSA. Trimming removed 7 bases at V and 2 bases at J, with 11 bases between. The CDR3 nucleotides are TGTGCCAGCAACCAAGGTGGTCAAGAGACCCAGTACTTC. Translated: CASNQGGQETQYF.

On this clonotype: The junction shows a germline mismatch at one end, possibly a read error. The CDR3 DNA sequence: TGCGGTGCTAGAGTCGGGGACAGTGGAAACACCATATATTTT. It yields the protein CGARVGDSGNTIYF. The chain links TRBV20-1 to TRBJ1-3; 7 nucleotides agree with TRBD1. This CDR3 region has 14 residues. Germline loops: CDR1 DFQATT, CDR2 SNEGSKA (reference sequence).

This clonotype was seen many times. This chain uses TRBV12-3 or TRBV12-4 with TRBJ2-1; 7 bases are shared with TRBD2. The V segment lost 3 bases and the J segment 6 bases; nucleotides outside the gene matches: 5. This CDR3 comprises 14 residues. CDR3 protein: CASSFRLASNEQFF. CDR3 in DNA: TGTGCCAGCAGTTTCAGACTAGCTTCCAATGAGCAGTTCTTC.

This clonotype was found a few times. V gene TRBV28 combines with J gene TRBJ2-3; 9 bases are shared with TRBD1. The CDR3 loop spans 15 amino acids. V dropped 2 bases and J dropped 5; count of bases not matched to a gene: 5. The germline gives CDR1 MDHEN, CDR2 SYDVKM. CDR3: CASSLTGQGQDTQYF. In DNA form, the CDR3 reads TGTGCCAGCAGTTTAACGGGACAGGGCCAAGATACGCAGTATTTT.

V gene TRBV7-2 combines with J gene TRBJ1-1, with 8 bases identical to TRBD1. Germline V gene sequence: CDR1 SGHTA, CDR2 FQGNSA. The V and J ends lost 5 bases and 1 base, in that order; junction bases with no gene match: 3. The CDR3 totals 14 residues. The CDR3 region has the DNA TGTGCCAGCAGCATAGACAGGGGGAACACTGAAGCTTTCTTT. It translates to CASSIDRGNTEAFF.

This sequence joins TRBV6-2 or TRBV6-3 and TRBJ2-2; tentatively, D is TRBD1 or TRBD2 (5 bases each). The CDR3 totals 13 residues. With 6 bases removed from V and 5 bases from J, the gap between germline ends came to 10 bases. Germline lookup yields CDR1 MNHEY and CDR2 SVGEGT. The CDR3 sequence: CASRDTGTGELFF. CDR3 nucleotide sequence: TGTGCCAGCAGGGACACGGGGACCGGGGAGCTGTTTTTT.

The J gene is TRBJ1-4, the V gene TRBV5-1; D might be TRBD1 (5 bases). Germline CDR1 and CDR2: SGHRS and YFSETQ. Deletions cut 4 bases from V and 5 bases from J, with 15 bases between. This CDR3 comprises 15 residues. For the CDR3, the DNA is TGCGCCAGCAGCGCTGGGACTCTTAAAAATGAAAAACTGTTTTTT. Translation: CASSAGTLKNEKLFF.

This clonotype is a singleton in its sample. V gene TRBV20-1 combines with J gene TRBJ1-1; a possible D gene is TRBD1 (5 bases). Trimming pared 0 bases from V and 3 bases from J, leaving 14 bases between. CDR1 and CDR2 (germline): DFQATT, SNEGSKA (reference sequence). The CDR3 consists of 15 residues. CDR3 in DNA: TGCAGTGCTAGAGATCCGGGGGGAGGGGACACTGAAGCTTTCTTT. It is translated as CSARDPGGGDTEAFF.

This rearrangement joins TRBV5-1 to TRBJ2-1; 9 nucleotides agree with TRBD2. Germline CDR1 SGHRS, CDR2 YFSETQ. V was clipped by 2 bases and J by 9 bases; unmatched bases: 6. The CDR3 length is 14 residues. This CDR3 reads CASSLRAGGIEQFF. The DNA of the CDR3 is TGCGCCAGCAGCTTACGGGCGGGAGGGATTGAGCAGTTCTTC.